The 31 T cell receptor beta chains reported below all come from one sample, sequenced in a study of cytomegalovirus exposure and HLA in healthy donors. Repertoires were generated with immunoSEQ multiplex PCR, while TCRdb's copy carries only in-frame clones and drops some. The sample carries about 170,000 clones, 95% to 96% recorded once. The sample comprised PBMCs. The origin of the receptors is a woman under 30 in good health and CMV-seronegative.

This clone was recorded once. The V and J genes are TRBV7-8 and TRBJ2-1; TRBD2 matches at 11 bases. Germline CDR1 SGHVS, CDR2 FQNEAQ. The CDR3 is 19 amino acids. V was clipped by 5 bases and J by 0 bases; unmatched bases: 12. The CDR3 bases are TGTGCCAGCAGCCTTCTAGCGGGGGGCCTCCTTACCTCCTACAATGAGCAGTTCTTC. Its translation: CASSLLAGGLLTSYNEQFF.

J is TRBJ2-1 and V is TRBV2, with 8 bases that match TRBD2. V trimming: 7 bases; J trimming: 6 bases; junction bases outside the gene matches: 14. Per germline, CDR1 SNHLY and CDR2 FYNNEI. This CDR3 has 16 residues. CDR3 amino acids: CASNVADRGGINEQFF. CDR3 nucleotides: TGTGCCAGCAACGTTGCGGATCGGGGGGGCATCAATGAGCAGTTCTTC.

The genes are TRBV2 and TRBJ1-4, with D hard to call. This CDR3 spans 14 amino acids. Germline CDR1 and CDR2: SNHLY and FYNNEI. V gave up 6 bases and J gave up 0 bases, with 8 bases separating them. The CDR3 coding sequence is TGTGCCAGCAGGCGGGGATCAACTAATGAAAAACTGTTTTTT. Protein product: CASRRGSTNEKLFF.

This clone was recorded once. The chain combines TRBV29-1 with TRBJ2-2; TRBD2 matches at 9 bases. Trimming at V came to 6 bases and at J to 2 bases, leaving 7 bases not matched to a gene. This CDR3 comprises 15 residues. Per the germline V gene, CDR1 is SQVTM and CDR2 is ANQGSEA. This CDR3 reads CSVGTSGRNTGELFF. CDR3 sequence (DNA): TGCAGCGTCGGAACTAGCGGGCGAAACACCGGGGAGCTGTTTTTT.

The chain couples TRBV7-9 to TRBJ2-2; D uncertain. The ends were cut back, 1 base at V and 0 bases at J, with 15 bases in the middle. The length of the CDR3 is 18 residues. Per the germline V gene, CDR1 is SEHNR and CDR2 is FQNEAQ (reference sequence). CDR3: CASSLGSRWRTNTGELFF. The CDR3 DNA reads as TGTGCCAGCAGCTTAGGGTCGCGGTGGAGAACGAACACCGGGGAGCTGTTTTTT.

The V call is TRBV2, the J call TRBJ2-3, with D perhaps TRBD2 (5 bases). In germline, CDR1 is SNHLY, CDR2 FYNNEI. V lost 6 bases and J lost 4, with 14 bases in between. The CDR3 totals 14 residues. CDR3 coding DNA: TGTGCCAGCAGCAAACTAGTTTCCCCAGATACGCAGTATTTT. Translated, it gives CASSKLVSPDTQYF.

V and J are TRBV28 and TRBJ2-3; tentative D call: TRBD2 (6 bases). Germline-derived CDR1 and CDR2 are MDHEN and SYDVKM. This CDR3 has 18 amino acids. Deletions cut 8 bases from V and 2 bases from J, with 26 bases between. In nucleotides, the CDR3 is TGTGCCAGCCGCGAGGCCGGACTAATCCTCGGGAACACAGATACGCAGTATTTT. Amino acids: CASREAGLILGNTDTQYF.

CDR3 sequence: CASSLSWASGEQYF. The CDR3 region has the DNA TGTGCCAGCAGCTTAAGTTGGGCTTCCGGCGAGCAGTACTTC. J is TRBJ2-7 and V is TRBV11-2; D unclear. Trimming left V 2 bases short and J 6 bases short, with 14 bases between. Germline V lookup: CDR1 SGHAT, CDR2 FQNNGV. The CDR3 has 14 amino acids.

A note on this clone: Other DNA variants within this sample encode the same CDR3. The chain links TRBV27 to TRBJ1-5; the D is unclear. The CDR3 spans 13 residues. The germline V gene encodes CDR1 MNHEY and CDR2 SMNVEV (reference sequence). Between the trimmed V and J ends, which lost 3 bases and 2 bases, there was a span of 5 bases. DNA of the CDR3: TGTGCCAGCAGTTTCGGTGGCAATCAGCCCCAGCATTTT. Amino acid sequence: CASSFGGNQPQHF.

CDR3 loop: CASSLVHREGQGYTF. The CDR3 nucleotides read TGTGCCAGCAGCTTGGTACATCGTGAGGGACAAGGCTACACCTTC. The chain uses TRBV12-1 and TRBJ1-2; TRBD1, the table's D call, lacks a check against the DNA. TRBV12-1 is recorded as a pseudogene. This CDR3 is 15 amino acids long.

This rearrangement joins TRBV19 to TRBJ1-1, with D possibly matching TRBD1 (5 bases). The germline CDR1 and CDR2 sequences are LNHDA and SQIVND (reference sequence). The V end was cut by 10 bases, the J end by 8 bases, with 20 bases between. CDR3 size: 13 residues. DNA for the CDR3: TGTGCCACCCAGGGAAGTCAACGGCAGGAAGCTTTCTTT. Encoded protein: CATQGSQRQEAFF.

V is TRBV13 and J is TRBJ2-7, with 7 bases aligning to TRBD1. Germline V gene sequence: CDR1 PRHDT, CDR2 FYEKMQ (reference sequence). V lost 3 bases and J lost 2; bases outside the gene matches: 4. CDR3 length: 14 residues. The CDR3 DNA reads TGTGCCAGCAGCTTGGGGACAGTGACCTACGAGCAGTACTTC. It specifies CASSLGTVTYEQYF.

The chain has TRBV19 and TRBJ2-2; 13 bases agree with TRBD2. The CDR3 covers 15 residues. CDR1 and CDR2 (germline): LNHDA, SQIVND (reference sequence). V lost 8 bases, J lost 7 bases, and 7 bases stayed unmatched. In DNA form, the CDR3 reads TGTGCCAGTGCACTAGCGGGGGGGCGTATCGGGGAGCTGTTTTTT. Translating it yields CASALAGGRIGELFF.

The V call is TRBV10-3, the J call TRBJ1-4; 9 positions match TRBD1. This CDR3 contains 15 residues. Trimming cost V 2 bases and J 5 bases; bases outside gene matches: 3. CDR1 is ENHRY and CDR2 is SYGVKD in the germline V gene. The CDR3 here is CAISEPGQGNEKLFF. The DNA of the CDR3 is TGTGCCATCAGTGAGCCGGGACAGGGAAATGAAAAACTGTTTTTT.

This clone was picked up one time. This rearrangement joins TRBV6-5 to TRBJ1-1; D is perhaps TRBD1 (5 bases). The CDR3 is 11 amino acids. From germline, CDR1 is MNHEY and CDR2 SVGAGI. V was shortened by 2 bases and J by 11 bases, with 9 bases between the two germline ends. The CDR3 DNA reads TGTGCCAGCAGTTACGCTGGGGCGGCTTTCTTT. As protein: CASSYAGAAFF.

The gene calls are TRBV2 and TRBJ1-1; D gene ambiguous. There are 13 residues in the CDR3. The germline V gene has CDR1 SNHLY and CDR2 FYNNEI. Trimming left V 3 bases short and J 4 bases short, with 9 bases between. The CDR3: CASSDPAVTEAFF. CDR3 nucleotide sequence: TGTGCCAGCAGTGACCCTGCGGTCACTGAAGCTTTCTTT.

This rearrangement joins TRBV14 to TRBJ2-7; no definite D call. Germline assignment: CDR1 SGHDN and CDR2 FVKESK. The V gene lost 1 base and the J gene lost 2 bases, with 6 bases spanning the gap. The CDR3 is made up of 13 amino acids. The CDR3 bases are TGTGCCAGCAGCCAAGTCGGAGCCTACGAGCAGTACTTC. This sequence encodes CASSQVGAYEQYF.

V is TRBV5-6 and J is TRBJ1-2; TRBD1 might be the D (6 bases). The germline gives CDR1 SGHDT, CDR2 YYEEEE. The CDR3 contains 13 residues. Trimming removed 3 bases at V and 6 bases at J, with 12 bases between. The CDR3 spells CASSSAGVDGYTF. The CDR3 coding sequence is TGTGCCAGCAGCTCCGCAGGGGTGGATGGCTACACCTTC.

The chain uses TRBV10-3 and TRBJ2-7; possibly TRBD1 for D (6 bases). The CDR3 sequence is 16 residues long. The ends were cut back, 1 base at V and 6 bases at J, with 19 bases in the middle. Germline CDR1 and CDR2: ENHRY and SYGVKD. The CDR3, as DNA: TGTGCCATCAGTGAGTTGGCGGCAGGGGAGTCGGGCGAGCAGTACTTC. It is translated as CAISELAAGESGEQYF.

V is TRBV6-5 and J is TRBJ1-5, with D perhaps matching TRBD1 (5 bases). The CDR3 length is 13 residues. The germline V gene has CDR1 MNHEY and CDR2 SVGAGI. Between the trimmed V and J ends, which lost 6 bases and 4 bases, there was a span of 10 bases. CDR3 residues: CASSRQLNQPQHF. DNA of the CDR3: TGTGCCAGCAGCAGACAGCTTAATCAGCCCCAGCATTTT.

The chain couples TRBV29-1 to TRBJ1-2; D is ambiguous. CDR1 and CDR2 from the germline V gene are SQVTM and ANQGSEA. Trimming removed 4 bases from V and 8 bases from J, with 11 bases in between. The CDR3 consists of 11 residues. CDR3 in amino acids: CSVAGLWGYTF. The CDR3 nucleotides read TGCAGCGTTGCCGGTCTCTGGGGCTACACCTTC.

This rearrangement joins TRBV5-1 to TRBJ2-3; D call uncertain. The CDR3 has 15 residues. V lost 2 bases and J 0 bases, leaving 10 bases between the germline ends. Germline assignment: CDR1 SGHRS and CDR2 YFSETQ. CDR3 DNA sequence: TGCGCCAGCAGCTTTCAAGAAGCTAGCACAGATACGCAGTATTTT. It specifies CASSFQEASTDTQYF.

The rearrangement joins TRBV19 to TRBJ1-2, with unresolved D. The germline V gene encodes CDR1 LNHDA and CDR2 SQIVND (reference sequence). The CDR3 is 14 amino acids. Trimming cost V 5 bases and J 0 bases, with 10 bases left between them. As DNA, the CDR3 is TGTGCCAGTAGTGAGGTTGGGTCTAACTATGGCTACACCTTC. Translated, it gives CASSEVGSNYGYTF.

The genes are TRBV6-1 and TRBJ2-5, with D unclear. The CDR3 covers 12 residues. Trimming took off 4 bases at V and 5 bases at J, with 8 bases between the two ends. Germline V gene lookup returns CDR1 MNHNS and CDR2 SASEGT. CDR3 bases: TGTGCCAGCAGTGTCAAACGGGAGACCCAGTACTTC. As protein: CASSVKRETQYF.

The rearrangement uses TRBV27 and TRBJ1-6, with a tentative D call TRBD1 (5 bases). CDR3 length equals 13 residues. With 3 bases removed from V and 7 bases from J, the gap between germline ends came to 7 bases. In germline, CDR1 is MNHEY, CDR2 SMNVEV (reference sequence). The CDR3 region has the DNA TGTGCCAGCAGTTTCGCAGGGAATTCACCCCTCCACTTT. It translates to CASSFAGNSPLHF.

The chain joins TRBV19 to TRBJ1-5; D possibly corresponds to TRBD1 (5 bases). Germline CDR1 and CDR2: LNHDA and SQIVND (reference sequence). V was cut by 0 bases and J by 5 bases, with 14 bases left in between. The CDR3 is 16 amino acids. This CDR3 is CASSIEGGTKDQPQHF. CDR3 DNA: TGTGCCAGTAGTATAGAAGGAGGGACGAAGGATCAGCCCCAGCATTTT.

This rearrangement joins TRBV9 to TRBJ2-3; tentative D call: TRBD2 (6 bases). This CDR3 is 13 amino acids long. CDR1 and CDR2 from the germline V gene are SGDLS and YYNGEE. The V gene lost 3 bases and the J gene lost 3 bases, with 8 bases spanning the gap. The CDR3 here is CASSGSGTDTQYF. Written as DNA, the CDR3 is TGTGCCAGCAGCGGAAGCGGGACAGATACGCAGTATTTT.

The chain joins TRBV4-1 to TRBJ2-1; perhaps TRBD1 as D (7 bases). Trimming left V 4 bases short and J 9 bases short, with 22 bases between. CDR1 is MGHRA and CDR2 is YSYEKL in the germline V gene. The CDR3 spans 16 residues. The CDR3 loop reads CASSRPGGQGVSEQFF. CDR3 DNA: TGCGCCAGCAGCCGACCAGGGGGGCAAGGGGTCAGTGAGCAGTTCTTC.

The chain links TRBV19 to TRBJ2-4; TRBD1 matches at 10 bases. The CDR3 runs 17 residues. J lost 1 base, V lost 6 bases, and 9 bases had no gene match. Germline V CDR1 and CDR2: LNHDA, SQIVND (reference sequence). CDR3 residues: CASSSTGTGEAKNIQYF. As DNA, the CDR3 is TGTGCCAGTAGCAGCACCGGGACAGGGGAGGCCAAAAACATTCAGTACTTC.

Here the CDR3 reads CASSRDRGHEQYF. DNA for the CDR3: TGCGCCAGCAGCCGGGACAGGGGGCACGAGCAGTACTTC. V and J are TRBV4-3 and TRBJ2-7; 12 positions agree with TRBD1. The CDR3 has 13 residues. Germline values: CDR1 LGHNA, CDR2 YSLEER. V gave up 4 bases and J gave up 5 bases; unmatched junction bases: 0.

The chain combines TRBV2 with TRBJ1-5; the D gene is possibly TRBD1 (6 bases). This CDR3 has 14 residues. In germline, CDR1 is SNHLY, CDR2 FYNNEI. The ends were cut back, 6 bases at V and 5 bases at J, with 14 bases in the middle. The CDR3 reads CASREDSRYQPQHF. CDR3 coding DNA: TGTGCCAGCAGGGAGGACAGCCGATATCAGCCCCAGCATTTT.